The clone carrying this T cell receptor beta chain was observed a handful of times. Germline CDR1 MNHEY, CDR2 SVGAGI. V was clipped by 2 bases and J by 4 bases; unmatched bases: 9. The CDR3 runs to 16 residues. TCRdb keeps only in-frame clones here, not all; method: immunoSEQ multiplex PCR. This table has some 3,500 clones, around three quarters appearing once. This sample was taken from a study of graft-versus-host responses after intestinal transplantation. Both intraepithelial and lamina propria lymphocytes were released by processing graft tissue. This clonotype was sampled from a human patient who received an intestinal transplant, so some T cells may come from the graft donor. The V and J genes are TRBV6-5 and TRBJ1-2; 8 bases map to TRBD1. The material was ileum tissue, obtained around 17 and 21 days after intestinal transplantation. The CDR3 nucleotides read TGTGCCAGCAGTTACCAAAATAGGGACAGGTTCTATGGCTACACCTTC. Protein product: CASSYQNRDRFYGYTF.